A selection of T cell receptor beta chains follows, all from one sample in a study of blood T cell repertoires in COVID-19. The method was immunoSEQ multiplex PCR; TCRdb's version includes in-frame clones alone and lacks a portion of them. The data contain 200,000 to 250,000 clones, 83% of them singletons. The specimen was PBMCs or T cells enriched from blood (not recorded which). These receptors all come from a woman in her thirties or forties who had been exposed to COVID-19. CDR3s include the opening cysteine and the closing phenylalanine or tryptophan. A D gene is named only where the DNA matches it firmly. Clone size is stated in some rows and not others, as once, few, many or a class when expanded.

DNA: TGTGCCAGCAGCTTACAGAGGGAACTGTTTTTT
CDR3: CASSLQRELFF
J: TRBJ1-4
size: .
V: TRBV12-1
D: .

DNA: TGTGCCATCAGTGAGGGGGGGACAGGCAAACTGTTTTTT
CDR3: CAISEGGTGKLFF
J: TRBJ1-4
size: .
V: TRBV10-3
D: TRBD1

DNA: TGTGCCAGCAGTCAAACCGGCTATGGCTACACCTTC
CDR3: CASSQTGYGYTF
J: TRBJ1-2
size: .
V: TRBV27
D: .

DNA: TGTGCCAGCAGCCTTAACCCGGGACAGGGGAAGTCGAAGGCCCAGTACTTC
CDR3: CASSLNPGQGKSKAQYF
J: TRBJ2-5
size: .
V: TRBV7-9
D: TRBD1

DNA: TGTGCCAGCACGCAGGGAAACTATGGCTACACCTTC
CDR3: CASTQGNYGYTF
J: TRBJ1-2
size: .
V: TRBV6-5
D: .

DNA: TGTGCCAGCAGCCACCCCGACGCAGGAAGCGGGGGAAAACTGTTTTTT
CDR3: CASSHPDAGSGGKLFF
J: TRBJ1-4
size: .
V: TRBV4-2
D: .

DNA: TGTGCCACCAGTGACCCGGGACAGAATAATCAGCCCCAGCATTTT
CDR3: CATSDPGQNNQPQHF
J: TRBJ1-5
size: once
V: TRBV24-1
D: TRBD1

DNA: TGTGCCAGTAGTGGCGGTTTTCAGGGCTCACCCCTCCACTTT
CDR3: CASSGGFQGSPLHF
J: TRBJ1-6
size: .
V: TRBV19
D: .

DNA: TGTGCCAGCAGTTTAGGGGGGGGATCTGGAAACACCATATATTTT
CDR3: CASSLGGGSGNTIYF
J: TRBJ1-3
size: .
V: TRBV3-1/TRBV3-2
D: .

DNA: TGTGCCAGCAGCCCCCGGGACAGGGGTGTCAATGAGCAGTTCTTC
CDR3: CASSPRDRGVNEQFF
J: TRBJ2-1
size: .
V: TRBV2
D: TRBD1

DNA: TGTGCCAGCAGTTCGCCCGGCGGGGGGGCGGGAGATACGCAGTATTTT
CDR3: CASSSPGGGAGDTQYF
J: TRBJ2-3
size: .
V: TRBV6-2/TRBV6-3
D: TRBD2

DNA: TGTGCCAGCAGCTTCCGGACAGGTGAAGCTTTCTTT
CDR3: CASSFRTGEAFF
J: TRBJ1-1
size: .
V: TRBV5-6
D: TRBD1

DNA: TGTGCCAGCAGTCCGCAGGTATTGGGCACTGAAGCTTTCTTT
CDR3: CASSPQVLGTEAFF
J: TRBJ1-1
size: .
V: TRBV28
D: .

DNA: TGTGCCAGCAGCGGGAGTGGGTACCCTGAAGCTTTCTTT
CDR3: CASSGSGYPEAFF
J: TRBJ1-1
size: .
V: TRBV7-9
D: .

DNA: TGTGCCAGCAGCCAAGATTTAGGGGACTCCACCTACAATGAGCAGTTCTTC
CDR3: CASSQDLGDSTYNEQFF
J: TRBJ2-1
size: .
V: TRBV4-2
D: .

DNA: TGTGCCAGCAGCTTCCGGGACAGGGGGGTGAAACTGTTTTTT
CDR3: CASSFRDRGVKLFF
J: TRBJ1-4
size: .
V: TRBV11-2
D: TRBD1

DNA: TGTGCCACCAGGGAACCGGGACAGGGAGAAAAACTGTTTTTT
CDR3: CATREPGQGEKLFF
J: TRBJ1-4
size: few
V: TRBV24-1
D: TRBD1

DNA: TGTGCCAGCAGCCAGGGCAGGGGCGAGCAGTACTTC
CDR3: CASSQGRGEQYF
J: TRBJ2-7
size: .
V: TRBV3-1/TRBV3-2
D: .

DNA: TGTGCCAGCAGCCGATCGGGGGACGAGCAGTACTTC
CDR3: CASSRSGDEQYF
J: TRBJ2-7
size: once
V: TRBV7-8
D: .

DNA: TGTGCCAGCAGTGAAGGCGGGGCCTTTGGCTATGGCTACACCTTC
CDR3: CASSEGGAFGYGYTF
J: TRBJ1-2
size: .
V: TRBV2
D: .

DNA: TGTGCCAGCAGCCCAGGGGGGTTGGTCCAGACGGACGAGCAGTTCTTC
CDR3: CASSPGGLVQTDEQFF
J: TRBJ2-1
size: .
V: TRBV7-3
D: .

DNA: TGTGCCAGCAGTGTGGAGCCTTCCAATTCACCCCTCCACTTT
CDR3: CASSVEPSNSPLHF
J: TRBJ1-6
size: .
V: TRBV2
D: .